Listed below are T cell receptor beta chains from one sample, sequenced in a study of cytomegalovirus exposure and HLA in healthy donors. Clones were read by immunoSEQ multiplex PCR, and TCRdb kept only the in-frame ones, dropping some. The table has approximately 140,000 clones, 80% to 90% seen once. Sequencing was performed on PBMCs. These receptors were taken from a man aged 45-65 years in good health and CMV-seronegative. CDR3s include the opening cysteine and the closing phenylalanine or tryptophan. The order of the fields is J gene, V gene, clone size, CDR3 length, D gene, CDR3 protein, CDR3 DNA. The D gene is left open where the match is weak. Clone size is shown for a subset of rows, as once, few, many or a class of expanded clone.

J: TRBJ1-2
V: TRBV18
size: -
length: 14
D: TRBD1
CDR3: CASSAGTGGSGYTF
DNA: TGTGCCAGCTCAGCCGGGACAGGGGGTTCGGGCTACACCTTC

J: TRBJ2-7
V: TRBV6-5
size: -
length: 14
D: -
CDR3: CASSPRRVSYEQYF
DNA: TGTGCCAGCAGCCCGAGACGGGTCTCCTACGAGCAGTACTTC

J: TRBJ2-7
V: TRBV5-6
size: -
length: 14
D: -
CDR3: CASSLLASTHEQYF
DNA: TGTGCCAGCAGCTTGTTGGCTAGCACCCACGAGCAGTACTTC

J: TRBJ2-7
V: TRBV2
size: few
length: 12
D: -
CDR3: CASSRAHYEQYF
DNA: TGTGCCAGCAGTAGAGCCCACTACGAGCAGTACTTC

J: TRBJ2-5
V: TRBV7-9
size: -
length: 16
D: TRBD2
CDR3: CASSAGGTSGHETQYF
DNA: TGTGCCAGCAGCGCCGGTGGGACTAGCGGGCATGAGACCCAGTACTTC

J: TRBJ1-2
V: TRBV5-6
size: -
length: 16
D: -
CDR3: CASSLNRLQALYGYTF
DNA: TGTGCCAGCAGCTTGAATAGGTTACAGGCCCTCTATGGCTACACCTTC

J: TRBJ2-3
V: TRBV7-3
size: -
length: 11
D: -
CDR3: CAKNNSDTQYF
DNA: TGTGCCAAAAATAACTCAGATACGCAGTATTTT

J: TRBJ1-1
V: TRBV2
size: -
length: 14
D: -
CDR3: CASRTEQGDTEAFF
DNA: TGTGCCAGCAGGACCGAACAGGGAGACACTGAAGCTTTCTTT

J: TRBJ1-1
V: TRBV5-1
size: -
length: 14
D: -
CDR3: CASSLRAVNTEAFF
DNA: TGCGCCAGCAGCCTGAGGGCAGTCAACACTGAAGCTTTCTTT

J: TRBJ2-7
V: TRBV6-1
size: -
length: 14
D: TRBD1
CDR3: CASSADRTSFEQYF
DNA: TGTGCCAGCAGTGCGGACAGGACCTCGTTCGAGCAGTACTTC

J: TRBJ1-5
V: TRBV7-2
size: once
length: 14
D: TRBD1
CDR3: CASSLGGQRQPQHF
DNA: TGTGCCAGCAGCTTAGGGGGACAGCGGCAGCCCCAGCATTTT

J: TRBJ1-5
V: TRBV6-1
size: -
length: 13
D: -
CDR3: CAAQRSGNQPQHF
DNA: TGTGCCGCCCAAAGGTCAGGAAATCAGCCCCAGCATTTT

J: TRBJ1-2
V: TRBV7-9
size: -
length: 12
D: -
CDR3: CASSQSDYGYTF
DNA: TGTGCCAGCAGTCAATCAGACTATGGCTACACCTTC

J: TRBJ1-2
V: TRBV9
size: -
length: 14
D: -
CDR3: CASSPPVTQYGYTF
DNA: TGTGCCAGCAGCCCCCCCGTGACACAGTATGGCTACACCTTC

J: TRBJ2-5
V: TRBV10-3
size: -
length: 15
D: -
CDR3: CATAPVMESQETQYF
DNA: TGTGCCACTGCCCCCGTTATGGAGAGCCAAGAGACCCAGTACTTC

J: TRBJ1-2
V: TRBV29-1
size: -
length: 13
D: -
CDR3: CSVRTRVYYGYTF
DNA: TGCAGCGTTCGAACCAGGGTCTACTATGGCTACACCTTC

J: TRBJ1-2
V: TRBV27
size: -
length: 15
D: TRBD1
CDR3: CASSLNGQVTYGYTF
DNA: TGTGCCAGCAGTTTAAACGGACAGGTTACCTATGGCTACACCTTC

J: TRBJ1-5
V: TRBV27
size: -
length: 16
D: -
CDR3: CASSLSWLTENQPQHF
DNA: TGTGCCAGCAGTTTATCGTGGCTGACAGAAAATCAGCCCCAGCATTTT

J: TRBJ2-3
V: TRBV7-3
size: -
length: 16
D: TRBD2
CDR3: CASSFLLAGATDTQYF
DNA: TGTGCCAGCAGCTTCCTGCTAGCGGGAGCCACAGATACGCAGTATTTT

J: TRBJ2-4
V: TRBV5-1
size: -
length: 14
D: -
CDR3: CASSLEGGENIQYF
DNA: TGCGCCAGCAGCTTGGAAGGGGGAGAAAACATTCAGTACTTC

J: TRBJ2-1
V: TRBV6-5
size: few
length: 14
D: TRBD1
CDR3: CASSFSTGVGNEFF
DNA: TGTGCCAGCAGTTTCTCGACAGGGGTGGGGAACGAGTTCTTC

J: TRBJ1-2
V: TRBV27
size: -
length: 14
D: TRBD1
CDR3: CASSLVGTDYGYTF
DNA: TGTGCCAGCAGTTTAGTCGGGACAGACTATGGCTACACCTTC

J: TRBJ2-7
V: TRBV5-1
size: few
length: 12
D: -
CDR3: CASSPEGREQYF
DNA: TGCGCCAGCAGCCCGGAGGGCCGCGAGCAGTACTTC

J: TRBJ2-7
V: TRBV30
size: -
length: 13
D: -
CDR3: CAWSPGLRAEQYF
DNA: TGTGCCTGGTCTCCGGGTCTGAGGGCCGAGCAGTACTTC

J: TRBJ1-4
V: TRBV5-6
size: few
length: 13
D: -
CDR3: CASSLYTNEKLFF
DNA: TGTGCCAGCAGCCTATACACTAATGAAAAACTGTTTTTT

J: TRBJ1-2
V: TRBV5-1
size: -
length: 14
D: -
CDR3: CASSLDDFNYGYTF
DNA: TGCGCCAGCAGCTTGGATGACTTTAACTATGGCTACACCTTC

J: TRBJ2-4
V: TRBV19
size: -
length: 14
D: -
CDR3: CATLRALAKNIQYF
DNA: TGTGCCACCCTCAGGGCCCTAGCCAAAAACATTCAGTACTTC

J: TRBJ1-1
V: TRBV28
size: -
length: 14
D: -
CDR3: CASSLRQGWTEAFF
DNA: TGTGCCAGCAGTCTCCGGCAGGGGTGGACTGAAGCTTTCTTT